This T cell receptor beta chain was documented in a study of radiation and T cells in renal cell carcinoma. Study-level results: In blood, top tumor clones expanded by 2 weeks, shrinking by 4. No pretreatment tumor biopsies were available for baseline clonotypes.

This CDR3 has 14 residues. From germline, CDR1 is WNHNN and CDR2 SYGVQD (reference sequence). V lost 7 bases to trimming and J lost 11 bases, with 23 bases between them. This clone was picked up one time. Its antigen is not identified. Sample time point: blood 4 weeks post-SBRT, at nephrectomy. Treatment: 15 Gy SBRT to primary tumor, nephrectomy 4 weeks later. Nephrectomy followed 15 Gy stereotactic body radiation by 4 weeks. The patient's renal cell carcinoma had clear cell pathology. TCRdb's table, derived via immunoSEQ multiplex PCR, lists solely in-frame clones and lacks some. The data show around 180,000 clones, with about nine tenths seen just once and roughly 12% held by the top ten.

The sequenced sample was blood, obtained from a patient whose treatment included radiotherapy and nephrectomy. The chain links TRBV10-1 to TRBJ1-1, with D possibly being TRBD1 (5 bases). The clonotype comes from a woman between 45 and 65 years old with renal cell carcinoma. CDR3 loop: CASKPTMGTTMAFF. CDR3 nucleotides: TGCGCCAGCAAACCGACCATGGGGACGACTATGGCTTTCTTT.